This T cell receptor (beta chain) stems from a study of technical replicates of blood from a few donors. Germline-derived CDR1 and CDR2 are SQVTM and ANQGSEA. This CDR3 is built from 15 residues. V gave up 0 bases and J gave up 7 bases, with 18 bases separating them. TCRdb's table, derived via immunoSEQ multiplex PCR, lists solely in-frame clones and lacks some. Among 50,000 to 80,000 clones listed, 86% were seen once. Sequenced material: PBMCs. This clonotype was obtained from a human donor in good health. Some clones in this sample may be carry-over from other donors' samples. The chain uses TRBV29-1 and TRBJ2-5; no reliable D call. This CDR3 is CSVEDPAREEATQYF. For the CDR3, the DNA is TGCAGCGTTGAAGATCCGGCTCGAGAAGAGGCGACCCAGTACTTC.